Shown below are 8 T cell receptor beta chains from a single sample sequenced in a study of low-dose radiotherapy and immunotherapy resistance in tumors (dated 2022 in TCRdb). Per the publication, the time point label means: after trial treatment. In light of the paper, this sample's treatment or condition label describes: LDRT plus nivolumab, ipilimumab, low-dose cyclophosphamide and aspirin (RACIN trial). Data came from an Illumina HiSeq 2500. Superscript III and a set of TRAV- and TRBV-specific primers were used to synthesize first-strand cDNA, so that both TCRalpha and TCRbeta chains were covered. TCRs were amplified with Phusion for about 20 PCR cycles using a constant-region primer together with the adapter attached to the V primers. TCRdb cleaned the public reads at Q25 with fastp, built clones with MiXCR and kept in-frame beta chains. Entries are consolidated by CDR3 protein sequence, retaining the most common genes and DNA. The sample includes nearly 60,000 distinct CDR3 sequences, with 23% observed a single time. Of the sample, 6.5% to 8% is held by the ten largest clones.

This material consisted of PBMCs, taken after low-dose radiotherapy plus immunotherapy. Receptor source: a male donor with prostate cancer.

This clonotype was seen repeatedly, ten times or more. This chain joins TRBV6-2 or TRBV6-3 and TRBJ2-6, with D uncertain. Germline CDR1 reads MNHEY; CDR2 reads SVGEGT. Trimming removed 5 bases from V and 0 bases from J, with 8 bases in between. The CDR3 length is 15 residues. CDR3 residues: CASSDRSSGANVLTF. The DNA of the CDR3 is TGTGCCAGCAGTGACCGAAGCTCTGGGGCCAACGTCCTGACTTTC.

This clonotype was seen ten or more times. The chain links TRBV6-1 to TRBJ1-6; unclear D gene. The CDR3 length is 15 residues. Germline V gene data show CDR1 as MNHNS and CDR2 as SASEGT. V lost 1 base and J lost 6, with 10 bases in between. The CDR3 here is CASSEVLQRNSPLHF. CDR3 DNA: TGTGCCAGCAGTGAAGTCCTACAGCGTAATTCACCCCTCCACTTT.

In its sample, this clonotype was seen many times. The chain couples TRBV7-8 to TRBJ2-5; tentatively, D is TRBD2 (5 bases). The germline gives CDR1 SGHVS, CDR2 FQNEAQ. CDR3 size: 13 residues. Trimming removed 5 bases at V and 3 bases at J, with 10 bases between. Written as DNA, the CDR3 is TGTGCCAGCAGCCCCGCGAGGGAAGAGACCCAGTACTTC. It is translated as CASSPAREETQYF.

There are many counts of this clonotype. DNA for the CDR3: TGTGCCAGCAGCCCGCAAGGCAAAATGGGGACTGAAGCTTTCTTT. This encodes CASSPQGKMGTEAFF. The gene calls are TRBV7-3 and TRBJ1-1, with no clear D. Germline values: CDR1 SGHTA, CDR2 FQGTGA. The V and J ends lost 5 bases and 5 bases respectively, with 18 bases between them. The CDR3 is made up of 15 amino acids.

The J gene is TRBJ2-7, the V gene TRBV18; D is uncertain. This CDR3 spans 14 amino acids. Germline V gene lookup returns CDR1 KGHSH and CDR2 LQKENI. Trimming took 6 bases from V and 4 from J, leaving 16 bases between them. The CDR3 nucleotides are TGTGCCAGCTCCACCGGGCAGGTGGAGTACGAGCAGTACTTC. Residues: CASSTGQVEYEQYF.

This clonotype was detected many times. The chain employs TRBV5-1 and TRBJ2-3; TRBD2 might be the D (5 bases). Trimming cost V 5 bases and J 2 bases, with 12 bases left between them. The CDR3 spans 14 residues. CDR1 SGHRS and CDR2 YFSETQ come from the germline V gene. The CDR3 DNA sequence: TGCGCCAGCAGACGGGGAGTTAACACAGATACGCAGTATTTT. This codes for CASRRGVNTDTQYF.

Notes on this clonotype: Only one base separates this from a far larger clonotype, so it likely reflects a read error. The rearrangement uses TRBV5-8 and TRBJ1-1; no reliable D call. V lost 4 bases to trimming and J lost 1 base, with 11 bases between them. Germline V gene sequence: CDR1 SGHTS, CDR2 YDEGEE. The CDR3 contains 14 residues. The CDR3 region is CASSPRMGNTEAFF. For the CDR3, the DNA is TGTGCCAGCAGCCCCCGGATGGGGAACACTGAAGCTTTCTTT.

Only a few counts were recorded for this clonotype. This chain joins TRBV7-6 and TRBJ2-7, with TRBD2 matching 9 bases. The tail of the sequence fits TRBJ2-1 better, so the J call may be wrong. CDR3 size: 15 residues. Germline-derived CDR1 and CDR2 are SGHVS and FNYEAQ. The CDR3 nucleotides are TGTGCCAGCAGCTCCAGACTAGCGGAGAAAGTCACGCAGTTCTTC. It translates to CASSSRLAEKVTQFF.